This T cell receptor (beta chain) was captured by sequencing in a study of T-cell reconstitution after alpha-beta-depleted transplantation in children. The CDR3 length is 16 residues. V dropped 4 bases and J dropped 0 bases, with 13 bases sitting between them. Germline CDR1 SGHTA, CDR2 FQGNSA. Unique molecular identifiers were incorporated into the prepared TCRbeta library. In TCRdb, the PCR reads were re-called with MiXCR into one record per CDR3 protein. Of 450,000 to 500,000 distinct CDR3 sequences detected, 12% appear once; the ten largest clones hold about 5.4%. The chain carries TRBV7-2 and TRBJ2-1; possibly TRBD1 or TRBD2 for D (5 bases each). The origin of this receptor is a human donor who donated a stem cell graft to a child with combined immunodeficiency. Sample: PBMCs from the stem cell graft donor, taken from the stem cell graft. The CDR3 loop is CASSSPFGGSYNEQFF. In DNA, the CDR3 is TGTGCCAGCAGCTCACCTTTTGGGGGCTCCTACAATGAGCAGTTCTTC. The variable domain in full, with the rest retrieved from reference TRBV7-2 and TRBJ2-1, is GAGVSQSPSNKVTEKGKDVELRCDPISGHTALYWYRQSLGQGLEFLIYFQGNSAPDKSGLPSDRFSAERTGGSVSTLTIQRTQQEDSAVYLCASSSPFGGSYNEQFFGPGTRLTVL.